The text below deals with one T cell receptor beta chain. The entry originates in a study of patients and donors after allogeneic stem cell transplantation. TCRdb ran MiXCR on the RT-PCR reads and lists one entry per CDR3 protein. The sample shows 110,000 or so distinct CDR3 sequences, 35% to 45% of them seen only once. The receptor was isolated from a human donor who was either an allogeneic HSCT recipient or a stem cell or donor lymphocyte infusion donor (not recorded which). It is not recorded whose cells these are; they may come from a transplant donor. Sequences were obtained from blood, either unsorted or a sorted T cell fraction (not recorded which).

CDR3 in amino acids: CSANAQAAKPQHF. Here the CDR3 DNA reads TGCAGTGCGAACGCGCAGGCGGCGAAGCCCCAGCATTTT. The V gene is TRBV20-1, the J gene TRBJ1-5; D uncertain. The V and J ends lost 6 bases and 8 bases respectively, with 17 bases between them. The CDR3 length is 13 residues. Per the germline V gene, CDR1 is DFQATT and CDR2 is SNEGSKA (reference sequence).